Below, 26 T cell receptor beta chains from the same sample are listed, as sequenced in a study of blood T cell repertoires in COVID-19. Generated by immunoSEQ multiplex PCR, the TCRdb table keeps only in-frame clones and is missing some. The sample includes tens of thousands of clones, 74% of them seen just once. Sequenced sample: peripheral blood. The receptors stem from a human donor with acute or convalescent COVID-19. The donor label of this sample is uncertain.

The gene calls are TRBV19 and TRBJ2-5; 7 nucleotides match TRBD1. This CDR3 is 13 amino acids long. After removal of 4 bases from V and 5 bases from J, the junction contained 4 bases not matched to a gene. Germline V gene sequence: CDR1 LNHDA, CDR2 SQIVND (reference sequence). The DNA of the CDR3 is TGTGCCAGTAGTAGTTTCAGGGGGGAGACCCAGTACTTC. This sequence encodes CASSSFRGETQYF.

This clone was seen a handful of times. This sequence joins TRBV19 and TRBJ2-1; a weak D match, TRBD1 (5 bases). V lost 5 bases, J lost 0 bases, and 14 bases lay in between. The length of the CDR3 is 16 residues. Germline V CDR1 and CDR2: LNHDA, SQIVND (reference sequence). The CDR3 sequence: CASSGSTVSSYNEQFF. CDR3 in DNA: TGTGCCAGTAGTGGCTCGACAGTGAGCTCCTACAATGAGCAGTTCTTC.

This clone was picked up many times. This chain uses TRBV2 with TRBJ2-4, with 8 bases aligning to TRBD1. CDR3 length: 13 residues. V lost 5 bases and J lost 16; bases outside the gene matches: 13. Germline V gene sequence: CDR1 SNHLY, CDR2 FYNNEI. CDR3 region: CASSRQGQEYLYF. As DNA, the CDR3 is TGTGCCAGCAGTCGTCAGGGACAGGAGTACCTCTACTTC.

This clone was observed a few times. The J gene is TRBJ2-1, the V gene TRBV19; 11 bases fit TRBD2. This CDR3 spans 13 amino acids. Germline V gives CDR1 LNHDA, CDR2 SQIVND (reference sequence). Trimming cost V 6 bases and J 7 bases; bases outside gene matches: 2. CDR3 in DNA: TGTGCCAGTAGCCCTAGCGGGGGGAATGAGCAGTTCTTC. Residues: CASSPSGGNEQFF.

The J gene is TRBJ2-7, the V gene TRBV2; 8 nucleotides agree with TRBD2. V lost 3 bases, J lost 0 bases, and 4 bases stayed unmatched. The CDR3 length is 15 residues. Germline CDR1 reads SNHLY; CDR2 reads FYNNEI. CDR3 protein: CASSDPGGVSYEQYF. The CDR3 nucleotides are TGTGCCAGCAGTGACCCGGGGGGGGTCTCCTACGAGCAGTACTTC.

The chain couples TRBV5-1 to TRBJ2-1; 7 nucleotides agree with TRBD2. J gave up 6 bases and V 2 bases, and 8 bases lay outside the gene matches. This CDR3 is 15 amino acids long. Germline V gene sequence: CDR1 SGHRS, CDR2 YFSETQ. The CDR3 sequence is CASSLRPGTINEQFF. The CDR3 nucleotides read TGCGCCAGCAGCTTACGACCCGGGACTATCAATGAGCAGTTCTTC.

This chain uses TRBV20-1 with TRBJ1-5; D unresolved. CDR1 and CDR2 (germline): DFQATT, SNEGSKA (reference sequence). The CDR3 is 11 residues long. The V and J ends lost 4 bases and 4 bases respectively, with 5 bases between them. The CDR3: CSATRNQPQHF. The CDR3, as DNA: TGCAGTGCTACGAGGAATCAGCCCCAGCATTTT.

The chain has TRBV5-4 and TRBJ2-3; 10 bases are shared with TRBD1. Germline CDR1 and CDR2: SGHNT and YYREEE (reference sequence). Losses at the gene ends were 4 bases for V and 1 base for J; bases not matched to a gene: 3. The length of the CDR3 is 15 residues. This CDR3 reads CASSTGTGGTDTQYF. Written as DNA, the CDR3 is TGTGCCAGCAGCACCGGGACAGGGGGCACAGATACGCAGTATTTT.

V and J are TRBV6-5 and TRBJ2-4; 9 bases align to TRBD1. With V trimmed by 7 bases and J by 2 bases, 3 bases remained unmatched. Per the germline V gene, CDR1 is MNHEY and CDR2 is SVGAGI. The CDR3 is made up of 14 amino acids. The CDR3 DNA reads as TGTGCCAGCACTGGGACAGGGACCAAAAACATTCAGTACTTC. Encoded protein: CASTGTGTKNIQYF.

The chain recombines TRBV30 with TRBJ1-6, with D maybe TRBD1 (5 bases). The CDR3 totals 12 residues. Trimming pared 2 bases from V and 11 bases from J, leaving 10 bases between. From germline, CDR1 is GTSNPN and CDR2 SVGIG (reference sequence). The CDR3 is CAWSPRQTPLHF. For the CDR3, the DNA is TGTGCCTGGAGTCCCCGACAGACACCCCTCCACTTT.

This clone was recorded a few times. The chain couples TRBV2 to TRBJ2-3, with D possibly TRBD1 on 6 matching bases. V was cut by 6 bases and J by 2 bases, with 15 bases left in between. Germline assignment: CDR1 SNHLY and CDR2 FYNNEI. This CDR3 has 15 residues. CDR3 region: CASRFTGQATDTQYF. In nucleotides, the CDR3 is TGTGCCAGCAGATTCACGGGACAAGCCACAGATACGCAGTATTTT. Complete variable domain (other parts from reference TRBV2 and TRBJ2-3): EPEVTQTPSHQVTQMGQEVILRCVPISNHLYFYWYRQILGQKVEFLVSFYNNEISEKSEIFDDQFSVERPDGSNFTLKIRSTKLEDSAMYFCASRFTGQATDTQYFGPGTRLTVL.

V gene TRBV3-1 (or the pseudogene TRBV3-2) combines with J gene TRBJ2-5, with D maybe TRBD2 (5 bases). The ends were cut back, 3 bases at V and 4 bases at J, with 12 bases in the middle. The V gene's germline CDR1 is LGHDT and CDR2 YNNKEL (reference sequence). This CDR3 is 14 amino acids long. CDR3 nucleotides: TGTGCCAGCAGCCAGGATTCAGAGGGAGAGACCCAGTACTTC. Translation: CASSQDSEGETQYF.

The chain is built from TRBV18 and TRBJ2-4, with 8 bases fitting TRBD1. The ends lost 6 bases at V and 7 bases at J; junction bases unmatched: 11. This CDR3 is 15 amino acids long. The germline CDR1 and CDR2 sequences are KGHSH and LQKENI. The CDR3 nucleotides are TGTGCCAGCTCCCCAATGGACAGGGCCGAGAACATTCAGTACTTC. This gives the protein CASSPMDRAENIQYF. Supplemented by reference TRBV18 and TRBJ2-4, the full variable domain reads NAGVMQNPRHLVRRRGQEARLRCSPMKGHSHVYWYRQLPEEGLKFMVYLQKENIIDESGMPKERFSAEFPKEGPSILRIQQVVRGDSAAYFCASSPMDRAENIQYFGAGTRLSVL.

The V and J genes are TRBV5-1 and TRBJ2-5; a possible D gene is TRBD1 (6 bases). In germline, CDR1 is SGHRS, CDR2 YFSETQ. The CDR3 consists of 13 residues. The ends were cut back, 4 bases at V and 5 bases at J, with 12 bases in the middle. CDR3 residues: CASSPGTSETQYF. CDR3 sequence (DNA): TGCGCCAGCAGCCCCGGGACATCGGAGACCCAGTACTTC.

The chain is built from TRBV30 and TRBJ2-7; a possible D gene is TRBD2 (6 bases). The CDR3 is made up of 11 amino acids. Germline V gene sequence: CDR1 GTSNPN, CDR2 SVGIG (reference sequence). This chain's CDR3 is CACGMNYEQYF. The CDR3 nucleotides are TGTGCTTGCGGGATGAACTACGAGCAGTACTTC.

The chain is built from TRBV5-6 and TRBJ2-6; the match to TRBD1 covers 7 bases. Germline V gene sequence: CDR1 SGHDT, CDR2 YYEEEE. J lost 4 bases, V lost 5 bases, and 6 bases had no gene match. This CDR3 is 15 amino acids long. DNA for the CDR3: TGTGCCAGCAGACGCACAGGGGAAGGGGCCAACGTCCTGACTTTC. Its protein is CASRRTGEGANVLTF.

CDR3 bases: TGTGCCAGCTCACCAAGTGGCGGGTCCTACAATGAGCAGTTCTTC. Translation: CASSPSGGSYNEQFF. The chain links TRBV18 to TRBJ2-1, with D possibly matching TRBD2 (5 bases). This CDR3 is built from 15 residues. Between the trimmed V and J ends, which lost 2 bases and 1 base, there was a span of 9 bases. CDR1 KGHSH and CDR2 LQKENI come from the germline V gene.

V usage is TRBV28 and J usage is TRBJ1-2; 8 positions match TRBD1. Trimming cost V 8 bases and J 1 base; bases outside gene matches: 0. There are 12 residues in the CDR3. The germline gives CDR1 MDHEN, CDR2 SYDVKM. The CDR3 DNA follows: TGTGCCAGCGGACAGGGTAACTATGGCTACACCTTC. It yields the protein CASGQGNYGYTF.

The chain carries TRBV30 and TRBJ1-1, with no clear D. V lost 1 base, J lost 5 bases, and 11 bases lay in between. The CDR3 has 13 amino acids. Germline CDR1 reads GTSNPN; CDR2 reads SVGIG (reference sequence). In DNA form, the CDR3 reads TGTGCCTGGAGTGGCCGGGGAAATACTGAAGCTTTCTTT. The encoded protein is CAWSGRGNTEAFF.

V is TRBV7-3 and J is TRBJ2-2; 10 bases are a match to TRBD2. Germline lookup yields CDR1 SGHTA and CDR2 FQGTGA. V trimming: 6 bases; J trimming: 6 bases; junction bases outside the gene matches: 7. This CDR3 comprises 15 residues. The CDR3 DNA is TGTGCCAGCAGTAAAGCGGGAGGGCCTTCCGGGGAGCTGTTTTTT. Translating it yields CASSKAGGPSGELFF.

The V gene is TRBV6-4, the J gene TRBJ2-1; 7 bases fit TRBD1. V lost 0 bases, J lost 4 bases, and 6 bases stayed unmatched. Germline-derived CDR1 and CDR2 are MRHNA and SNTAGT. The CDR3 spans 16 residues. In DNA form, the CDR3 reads TGTGCCAGCAGTGACTCGAATAGGGGGCTATACAATGAGCAGTTCTTC. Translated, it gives CASSDSNRGLYNEQFF.

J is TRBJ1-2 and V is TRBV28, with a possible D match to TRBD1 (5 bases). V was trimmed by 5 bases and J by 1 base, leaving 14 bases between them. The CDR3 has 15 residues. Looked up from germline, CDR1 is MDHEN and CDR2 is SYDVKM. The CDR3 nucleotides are TGTGCCAGCAGTAACACAGGAAGGGGTAACTATGGCTACACCTTC. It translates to CASSNTGRGNYGYTF.

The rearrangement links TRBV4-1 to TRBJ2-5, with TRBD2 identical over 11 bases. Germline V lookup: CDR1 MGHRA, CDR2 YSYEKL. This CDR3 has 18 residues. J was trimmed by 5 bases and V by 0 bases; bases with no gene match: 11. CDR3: CASSQDRLAGGRGETQYF. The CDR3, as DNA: TGCGCCAGCAGCCAAGATAGGCTAGCGGGGGGCCGGGGTGAGACCCAGTACTTC.

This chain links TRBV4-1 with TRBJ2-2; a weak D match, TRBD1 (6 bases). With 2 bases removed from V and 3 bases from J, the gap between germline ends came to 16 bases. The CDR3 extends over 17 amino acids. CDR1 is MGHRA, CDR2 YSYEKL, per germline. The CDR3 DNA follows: TGCGCCAGCAGCCAACTCCCAAATGCAGGGGACACCGGGGAGCTGTTTTTT. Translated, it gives CASSQLPNAGDTGELFF.

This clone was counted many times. CDR3 sequence (DNA): TGTGCCAGCAGCCTCCGACGCGAGGGGGCTTACTATGGCTACACCTTC. Its protein product is CASSLRREGAYYGYTF. This sequence joins TRBV7-8 and TRBJ1-2; the match to TRBD1 covers 7 bases. The germline gives CDR1 SGHVS, CDR2 FQNEAQ. This CDR3 comprises 16 residues. V was pared by 5 bases and J by 3 bases, with 12 bases of the junction left unmatched.

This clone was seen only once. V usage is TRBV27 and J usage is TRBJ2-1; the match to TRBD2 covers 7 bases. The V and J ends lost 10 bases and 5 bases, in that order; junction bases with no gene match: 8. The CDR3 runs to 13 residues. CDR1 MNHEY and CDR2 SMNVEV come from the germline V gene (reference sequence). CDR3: CATASGLNNEQFF. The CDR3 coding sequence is TGTGCCACCGCTAGCGGCTTAAACAATGAGCAGTTCTTC.